Listed here is a single TCR beta chain. This sample was taken from a study of blood T cell repertoires in COVID-19. Turning to the study itself: Specimens from acute and convalescent COVID-19 originated in the United States, Italy and Spain. T cells, B-cell-depleted T cells, or PBMCs supplied cDNA or gDNA.

Only in-frame clones appear in the TCRdb table, and some are missing; sequencing was by immunoSEQ multiplex PCR. The sample carries some 380,000 clones, about 89% recorded once. V was shortened by 0 bases and J by 6 bases, with 12 bases between the two germline ends. The germline gives CDR1 SGHRS, CDR2 YFSETQ. CDR3 length: 14 amino acids. This study enrolled people aged about 18 to 100 from roughly 24 US geographic areas. Clinical history reported by participants formed the basis on which cohorts were assigned. The chain is built from TRBV5-1 and TRBJ1-2; possibly TRBD1 for D (5 bases). This sequence was found in a man aged 25 to 45 who had recovered from COVID-19. What was sequenced was PBMCs or T cells enriched from blood (not recorded which). The CDR3 spells CASSLEGRLDGYTF. CDR3 nucleotides: TGCGCCAGCAGCTTGGAGGGGAGGTTGGATGGCTACACCTTC.